A selection of T cell receptor beta chains follows, all from one sample in a study of early T cells in non-severe SARS-CoV-2 infection. TCRdb itself ran the 5' RACE reads through MiXCR, one entry per CDR3 protein. The table lists about 66,000 distinct CDR3 sequences, 15% to 20% of them singletons. This specimen consisted of whole blood, obtained at baseline. These TCRs come from an adult who was a healthcare worker with PCR-confirmed SARS-CoV-2 infection or an uninfected control (not recorded which). CDR3s leave out the opening cysteine and the closing phenylalanine or tryptophan.

len: 13
v_gene: TRBV7-2
CDR3aa: ASSLGGQRTDTQY

len: 13
v_gene: TRBV11-2
CDR3aa: ASSLGGSGANVLT

len: 13
v_gene: TRBV10-2
CDR3aa: ASMRTGEITYEQY

len: 13
v_gene: TRBV12-3/TRBV12-4
CDR3aa: ASSLVTGVQETQY

len: 11
v_gene: TRBV3-1
CDR3aa: ASSPLTGGEQY

len: 10
v_gene: TRBV18
CDR3aa: ASGRGTDTQY

len: 9
v_gene: TRBV20-1
CDR3aa: SAADSYEQY

len: 12
v_gene: TRBV4-3
CDR3aa: ASGQNSGANVLT

len: 16
v_gene: TRBV7-9
CDR3aa: ASSPLGSRDVGSYEQY

len: 13
v_gene: TRBV7-2
CDR3aa: ASSPSRDRPYEQY